This T cell receptor (beta chain) was obtained from a study of T cell repertoires in cytomegalovirus infection (dated by TCRdb to the late 2010s). With respect to the entire study: Recently identified HLA-C-restricted CMV epitopes, whose presentation resists viral immunomodulation, were targeted by peptide stimulations together with well-studied HLA-B-restricted epitopes. Because public TCR beta signatures pointed to carriage of CMV infection together with the matching HLA type, the HLA type of each donor mattered for the analysis.

On the study overall, not on this receptor specifically: The ex vivo response was dominated by HLA-C-restricted CMV-specific TCR beta clonotypes, which also provided the single most frequent clonotype in two of eight donors. In both this cohort and an independent cohort of some 350 donors, the cumulative frequency of public TCR beta family members distinguished carriers of CMV infection plus the relevant HLA type.

Notes on this clonotype: There is no known antigen for this receptor. Qualities for individual bases were not recorded, and no much larger clone is one base off.

For sequencing, an Illumina HiSeq 1500 was employed. Using fastp trimming at Q25 and MiXCR clonotype assembly, TCRdb reanalyzed the public sequencing data and kept in-frame beta chains. CDR3 protein duplicates are merged, each entry listing the most common genes and DNA. Across this sample there are about 270,000 distinct CDR3 sequences, with 20% to 25% seen only once. Approximately 20% of the sample comes from the top ten. In light of the paper, this sample's treatment or condition label describes: in vitro stimulation with specific CMV peptide epitopes to enrich CMV-specific T cells. V is pared back by 4 bases and J by 0 bases, with 14 bases lying between the germline termini. Taken from cysteine to phenylalanine, the CDR3 has 16 residues. Solely the CDR3 DNA is kept, with 48 bases framed from the first base. Looking up the germline V gene yields CDR1 SGHDT and CDR2 YYEEEE.

The sequence is built from TRBV5-6 and TRBJ1-3, with the identity of the D gene unclear. Here the sequenced sample was cultured PBMCs, taken from culture after CMV antigen stimulation. The source is a human donor in good health (CMV status not recorded). Some clones in this sample may be carry-over from other donors' samples. The DNA is as follows: TGTGCCAGCAGCCGACGGACCGTTAGCTCTGGAAACACCATATATTTT. Protein translation: CASSRRTVSSGNTIYF. Reference TRBV5-6 and TRBJ1-3 genes cover what lies past the CDR3, so the full variable domain is DAGVTQSPTHLIKTRGQQVTLRCSPKSGHDTVSWYQQALGQGPQFIFQYYEEEERQRGNFPDRFSGHQFPNYSSELNVNALLLGDSALYLCASSRRTVSSGNTIYFGEGSWLTVV.